The 12 T cell receptor beta chains reported below all come from one sample, sequenced in a study of blood T cell repertoires in COVID-19. This table comes from immunoSEQ multiplex PCR, and its TCRdb copy is limited to in-frame clones, with some not included. The table includes some 6,700 clones, around 90% detected once. Sequencing was carried out using peripheral blood. Receptors originate from a human donor in a cohort sampled during active COVID-19.

The chain links TRBV21-1 to TRBJ2-1; the table assigns TRBD1, which was not confirmed against the DNA. TRBV21-1 is designated a pseudogene. The CDR3 covers 14 residues. The CDR3: CAVLRGLVDNEQFF. CDR3 DNA: TGTGCCGTCCTCAGGGGGCTGGTGGACAATGAGCAGTTCTTC.

The chain is built from TRBV28 and TRBJ1-2, with 8 positions matching TRBD1. The CDR3 is 13 residues long. V dropped 6 bases and J dropped 4; count of bases not matched to a gene: 4. CDR1 is MDHEN and CDR2 is SYDVKM in the germline V gene. DNA for the CDR3: TGTGCCAGCAGGGGACAGGAAGCCTATGGCTACACCTTC. Translation: CASRGQEAYGYTF.

The chain joins TRBV15 to TRBJ2-1; TRBD2 matches at 7 bases. The germline gives CDR1 LNHNV, CDR2 YYDKDF (reference sequence). The CDR3 loop spans 16 amino acids. V lost 0 bases and J lost 6; bases outside the gene matches: 8. The CDR3 protein is CATSRDWQGGANEQFF. The CDR3 DNA reads as TGTGCCACCAGCAGAGATTGGCAGGGAGGGGCCAATGAGCAGTTCTTC.

The genes are TRBV3-1 (or the pseudogene TRBV3-2) and TRBJ2-1; D is perhaps TRBD1 (6 bases). CDR1 is LGHDT, CDR2 YNNKEL, per germline (reference sequence). V dropped 8 bases and J dropped 6 bases, with 11 bases sitting between them. The CDR3 extends over 12 amino acids. For the CDR3, the DNA is TGTGCCAGCCAGGGGTCCCTCAATGAGCAGTTCTTC. It yields the protein CASQGSLNEQFF.

This chain uses TRBV5-1 with TRBJ1-1; D is possibly TRBD1 (5 bases). CDR1 is SGHRS, CDR2 YFSETQ, per germline. The CDR3 is 14 residues long. V dropped 1 base and J dropped 4 bases, with 11 bases sitting between them. CDR3 bases: TGCGCCAGCAGCTTGAGCAGGGAGGGCACTGAAGCTTTCTTT. This encodes CASSLSREGTEAFF.

The V and J genes are TRBV6-6 and TRBJ1-5; possible D gene TRBD1, 6 bases. The CDR3 contains 14 residues. The germline V gene has CDR1 MNHNY and CDR2 SVGAGI (reference sequence). The V end lost 2 bases, the J end lost 5 bases, and 10 bases lay between the germline ends. As DNA, the CDR3 is TGTGCCAGCAGTTACGGACAGAGGGATCAGCCCCAGCATTTT. This codes for CASSYGQRDQPQHF.

The V gene is TRBV7-8, the J gene TRBJ2-1; 7 nucleotides match TRBD1. The V gene's germline CDR1 is SGHVS and CDR2 FQNEAQ. The ends lost 5 bases at V and 12 bases at J; junction bases unmatched: 16. CDR3 size: 15 residues. The CDR3 protein is CASSPRRTGGLGQFF. The CDR3 DNA follows: TGTGCCAGCAGCCCTAGGCGGACAGGCGGGCTCGGGCAGTTCTTC.

This chain uses TRBV7-2 with TRBJ2-7, with TRBD1 matching over 8 bases. Germline CDR1 and CDR2: SGHTA and FQGNSA. With V trimmed by 4 bases and J by 2 bases, 10 bases remained unmatched. This CDR3 is built from 16 residues. The CDR3 nucleotides read TGTGCCAGCAGCTCCCAGGGGGCCGTCAAAACCTACGAGCAGTACTTC. It translates to CASSSQGAVKTYEQYF.

V gene TRBV5-8 combines with J gene TRBJ2-2; 7 bases are shared with TRBD1. CDR1 and CDR2 (germline): SGHTS, YDEGEE. V dropped 4 bases and J dropped 0; count of bases not matched to a gene: 0. The CDR3 has 14 residues. The CDR3 DNA sequence: TGTGCCAGCAGCGACAGGGCGAACACCGGGGAGCTGTTTTTT. Translating it yields CASSDRANTGELFF. The full variable domain, rest sourced from reference TRBV5-8 and TRBJ2-2, is EAGVTQSPTHLIKTRGQQATLRCSPISGHTSVYWYQQALGLGLQFLLWYDEGEERNRGNFPPRFSGRQFPNYSSELNVNALELEDSALYLCASSDRANTGELFFGEGSRLTVL.

The rearrangement joins TRBV7-9 to TRBJ1-2; D may be TRBD1 (6 bases). This CDR3 spans 14 amino acids. The germline V gene encodes CDR1 SEHNR and CDR2 FQNEAQ (reference sequence). Trimming took off 5 bases at V and 8 bases at J, with 18 bases between the two ends. Here the CDR3 reads CASSPRQGMEGYTF. The CDR3 nucleotides read TGTGCCAGCAGCCCCCGGCAGGGGATGGAGGGCTACACCTTC.

V usage is TRBV19 and J usage is TRBJ1-5; 7 bases fit TRBD1. The germline CDR1 and CDR2 sequences are LNHDA and SQIVND (reference sequence). V lost 4 bases to trimming and J lost 6 bases; unmatched junction nucleotides: 6. This CDR3 has 14 residues. The CDR3 DNA is TGTGCCAGTAGTACAGGGGGTCGCGGTCAGCCCCAGCATTTT. Amino acids: CASSTGGRGQPQHF.

The chain links TRBV2 to TRBJ1-1; TRBD1 is a possible D gene (5 bases). V was shortened by 5 bases and J by 0 bases, with 7 bases between the two germline ends. Germline-derived CDR1 and CDR2 are SNHLY and FYNNEI. This CDR3 has 13 amino acids. This chain's CDR3 is CASSNRMNTEAFF. CDR3 nucleotides: TGTGCCAGCAGTAACAGGATGAACACTGAAGCTTTCTTT.